Listed below are T cell receptor beta chains from one sample, sequenced in a study of T cell changes during pregnancy in multiple sclerosis. The protocol was immunoSEQ multiplex PCR, while the TCRdb copy is restricted to in-frame clones and leaves out a portion. Here the sample spans 43,000 or so clones, more than 75% being singletons. Sequences were obtained from PBMCs (not recorded whether the cells were cultured). The receptors were gathered from a female donor with multiple sclerosis, enrolled in a pregnancy study. The CDR3 runs from the conserved cysteine through the conserved F or W. D genes are given only for firm matches. Size is stated for part of the rows, as once, few or many counts, or as a class when the clone is expanded.

>TRBV4-1|NA|NA|TRBJ1-1
TGCGCCAGCAGCCAAACCGAGGGGGTTGGAATTTCTGCTGAAGCTTTCTTT
CASSQTEGVGISAEAFF
>TRBV12-5|TRBD2|NA|TRBJ2-1
TGTGCTAGTGGTTTGGTAATTAGCGGGAGCTATGAGCAGTTCTTC
CASGLVISGSYEQFF
>TRBV5-1|NA|NA|TRBJ1-3
TGCGCCAGCCACAAAATTTCGGGGTCCGGAAACACCATATATTTT
CASHKISGSGNTIYF
>TRBV10-1|NA|NA|TRBJ2-3
TGCGCCAGCAGTGCAGTTGGGGCAGATACGCAGTATTTT
CASSAVGADTQYF
>TRBV6-4|NA|NA|TRBJ1-1
TGTGCCAGCAGTGACTCGCCCGAGGCGGTTGAAGCTTTCTTT
CASSDSPEAVEAFF
>TRBV11-2|TRBD1|NA|TRBJ2-5
TGTGCCAGCAGCTTTAGACAGGGTAGGGGAGAGACCCAGTACTTC
CASSFRQGRGETQYF
>TRBV27|NA|NA|TRBJ2-3
TGTGCCAGCAGTTTGGCCCGAGACAGGACAGATACGCAGTATTTT
CASSLARDRTDTQYF
>TRBV27|TRBD1|NA|TRBJ2-7
TGTGCCAGCAGTTTCTCCTCAGGGGGCAACGAGCAGTACTTC
CASSFSSGGNEQYF
>TRBV19|NA|NA|TRBJ1-4
TGTGCCAGTAGTAGCGGTTCAAATGAAAAACTGTTTTTT
CASSSGSNEKLFF
>TRBV29-1|NA|NA|TRBJ1-3
TGCAGCGTGGGACCCGGGTCCTCTGGAAACACCATATATTTT
CSVGPGSSGNTIYF
>TRBV6-1|TRBD2|NA|TRBJ2-5
TGTGCCAGCAGTGTGCGGGAGGGCCGGGAGACCCAGTACTTC
CASSVREGRETQYF
>TRBV6-4|TRBD2|NA|TRBJ2-3
TGTGCCAGCAGTGATGCGGGAGGGGGAGATACGCAGTATTTT
CASSDAGGGDTQYF
>TRBV9|NA|NA|TRBJ1-4
TGTGCCAGCAGCTTACTACAGGGTCGGTTCGAAAAACTGTTTTTT
CASSLLQGRFEKLFF
>TRBV6-5|NA|NA|TRBJ2-5
TGTGCCAGCAGTTACTCCTGGGGCAGAGAGACCCAGTACTTC
CASSYSWGRETQYF
>TRBV5-1|NA|few|TRBJ2-5
TGCGCCAGCAGCTTGGGAGTTGAGACTAGGGGGCAGACCCAGTACTTC
CASSLGVETRGQTQYF
>TRBV7-9|NA|NA|TRBJ1-2
TGTGCCAGCAGCTTAATATTCTGGATTACGGATGGCTACACCTTC
CASSLIFWITDGYTF
>TRBV2|NA|NA|TRBJ2-3
TGTGCCAGCAGTTTAAACAGGGAAGCGCAGTATTTT
CASSLNREAQYF
>TRBV28|TRBD1|NA|TRBJ2-7
TGTGCCAGCAGTTTATCCGGGACAGGGGCCCACGAGCAGTACTTC
CASSLSGTGAHEQYF
>TRBV10-2|NA|NA|TRBJ1-5
TGCGCCAGCAGTGAGTACGGTCAGCCCCAGCATTTT
CASSEYGQPQHF
>TRBV30|TRBD1|NA|TRBJ1-2
TGTGCCTGGACCTCCGGGACAGGGCGAGGCTACACCTTC
CAWTSGTGRGYTF
>TRBV6-6|NA|NA|TRBJ2-2
TGTGCCAGCAGAAAGGGGGACACCGGGGAGCTGTTTTTT
CASRKGDTGELFF
>TRBV7-9|TRBD1|NA|TRBJ2-3
TGTGCCAGCAGCTTAGGGACAGGGGATGGCACAGATACGCAGTATTTT
CASSLGTGDGTDTQYF
>TRBV27|TRBD1|few|TRBJ1-2
TGTGCCAGCAGTTTATCCCCTCGGACAGGGGGCGGCTACACCTTC
CASSLSPRTGGGYTF
>TRBV7-8|NA|NA|TRBJ1-1
TGTGCCAGCAGCTTAGCGCTCGGGGTTTTGGGCACTGAAGCTTTCTTT
CASSLALGVLGTEAFF